This T cell receptor (beta chain) stems from a study of shared clonotypes between healthy human individuals. Assay: immunoSEQ multiplex PCR; the TCRdb copy retains only in-frame clones and omits some. The table includes fewer than 400,000 clones, approximately 74% detected once. CDR1 is MDHEN, CDR2 SYDVKM, per germline. This CDR3 has 16 amino acids. Trimming stripped 11 bases from V and 0 bases from J, with 22 bases between. Sample: memory CD4+ T cells sorted from blood. Regarding subset: CD45RA-negative fraction. The rearrangement joins TRBV28 to TRBJ2-5, with D maybe TRBD1 (6 bases). This sequence originates from a man younger than 45 in good health. For the CDR3, the DNA is TGTGCCGGAGCAAACCCTGGACAGCCCTACCAAGAGACCCAGTACTTC. Amino acid sequence: CAGANPGQPYQETQYF.